The 29 T cell receptor beta chains in this list originate from one sample, sequenced in a study of metastatic and nonmetastatic thyroid tumors. Through MiXCR, TCRdb re-clonotyped the PCR reads. The sample has 53,000 or so clones, 20% to 25% seen once. There were no patients who had received any treatment before thyroid surgery. The sequenced sample was blood. The receptors come from a female donor with papillary thyroid cancer or a benign thyroid nodule (not recorded which). Some clones in this sample may be carry-over from other donors' samples.

This clone occurred many times. The CDR3 is CASSGGQGDDEQFF. DNA for the CDR3: TGTGCCAGCAGCGGAGGACAGGGCGACGATGAGCAGTTCTTC. The chain uses TRBV9 and TRBJ2-1, with 8 bases matching TRBD1. CDR1 and CDR2 (germline): SGDLS, YYNGEE. With V trimmed by 3 bases and J by 8 bases, 7 bases remained unmatched. The CDR3 loop spans 14 amino acids.

Ten or more counts support this clone. The chain joins TRBV3-1 to TRBJ2-1; possibly TRBD1 for D (6 bases). The CDR3 totals 13 residues. Germline V lookup: CDR1 LGHDT, CDR2 YNNKEL (reference sequence). V was shortened by 4 bases and J by 6 bases, with 10 bases between the two germline ends. The CDR3 DNA is TGTGCCAGCAGCCTGGGGGCACGCAATGAGCAGTTCTTC. Translation gives CASSLGARNEQFF.

This clone appeared a few times. This may stem from a read error, because a much larger clone lies one nucleotide away. Other DNA variants within this sample encode the same CDR3. The chain recombines TRBV20-1 with TRBJ2-3, with D possibly matching TRBD2 (6 bases). The germline V and J ends were trimmed by 7 bases and 3 bases, with 14 bases remaining between them. The germline V gene has CDR1 DFQATT and CDR2 SNEGSKA (reference sequence). CDR3 length: 13 amino acids. The chain's CDR3 is CSVVGGSTDTQYF. In DNA, the CDR3 is TGCAGTGTTGTAGGAGGGTCTACAGATACGCAGTATTTT.

This clone was picked up many times. The rearrangement uses TRBV27 and TRBJ2-7; possibly TRBD2 for D (6 bases). The CDR3 is 13 residues long. CDR1 is MNHEY and CDR2 is SMNVEV in the germline V gene (reference sequence). V was shortened by 7 bases and J by 4 bases, with 14 bases between the two germline ends. The CDR3 sequence is CASTWAGRYEQYF. The DNA of the CDR3 is TGTGCCAGCACATGGGCAGGGAGGTACGAGCAGTACTTC.

The chain combines TRBV20-1 with TRBJ2-1, with D perhaps TRBD2 (6 bases). Trimming left V 5 bases short and J 6 bases short, with 17 bases between. Looked up from germline, CDR1 is DFQATT and CDR2 is SNEGSKA (reference sequence). The CDR3 contains 14 residues. The CDR3 loop reads CSAAARLGGNEQFF. The CDR3 DNA is TGCAGTGCTGCTGCCCGACTAGGAGGCAATGAGCAGTTCTTC.

Ten or more counts support this clone. This chain uses TRBV5-1 with TRBJ1-1; 7 nucleotides match TRBD1. Germline V gene data show CDR1 as SGHRS and CDR2 as YFSETQ. The CDR3 is 13 amino acids. Trimming took 4 bases from V and 3 from J; bases not matched to a gene: 3. Here the CDR3 DNA reads TGCGCCAGCAGCCCGGGGACAGACACTGAAGCTTTCTTT. Translating it yields CASSPGTDTEAFF.

This clone has at least ten counts. The chain uses TRBV3-1 and TRBJ1-3, with a weak D call TRBD1 (5 bases). The CDR3 spans 16 residues. V was trimmed by 4 bases and J by 0 bases, leaving 13 bases between them. Germline V gene sequence: CDR1 LGHDT, CDR2 YNNKEL (reference sequence). Here the CDR3 reads CASSLFLGGSGNTIYF. The DNA for the CDR3 is TGTGCCAGCAGCCTCTTTCTCGGGGGCTCTGGAAACACCATATATTTT.

There are many counts of this clone. This chain connects TRBV12-3 or TRBV12-4 to TRBJ2-5; TRBD2 agrees at 8 bases. V gave up 2 bases and J gave up 3 bases; unmatched junction bases: 5. CDR3 length: 15 amino acids. CDR3 sequence (DNA): TGTGCCAGCAGTTTATCGGGAGGGCGGGAAGAGACCCAGTACTTC. Its translation is CASSLSGGREETQYF.

In this sample, this clone turned up many times. The chain couples TRBV7-9 to TRBJ1-1; maybe TRBD1 (5 bases). Trimming cost V 2 bases and J 10 bases, with 17 bases left between them. Germline CDR1 SEHNR, CDR2 FQNEAQ (reference sequence). CDR3 length equals 14 residues. The DNA for the CDR3 is TGTGCCAGCAGCTTATCAAAAGCAGGGCGCACAGCTTTCTTT. It encodes CASSLSKAGRTAFF.

J is TRBJ2-3 and V is TRBV20-1, with 9 bases matching TRBD1. J lost 3 bases, V lost 3 bases, and 1 base had no gene match. The germline V gene has CDR1 DFQATT and CDR2 SNEGSKA (reference sequence). This CDR3 comprises 13 residues. CDR3 region: CSARTGGTDTQYF. The CDR3 DNA follows: TGCAGTGCTAGGACAGGGGGAACAGATACGCAGTATTTT.

This clone showed up just a few times. A much larger clone is a single base away; this may be a read error. The chain couples TRBV20-1 to TRBJ1-4; 9 bases align to TRBD1. Germline CDR1 reads DFQATT; CDR2 reads SNEGSKA (reference sequence). The CDR3 has 15 amino acids. CDR3 residues: CSARDPGQGSEKLLF. The DNA for the CDR3 is TGCAGTGCTAGAGATCCGGGACAGGGAAGTGAAAAACTGCTTTTT.

This clone was found a few times. The genes are TRBV27 and TRBJ1-4; D is uncertain. Germline CDR1 is MNHEY and CDR2 is SMNVEV (reference sequence). This CDR3 has 15 residues. The V end was cut by 6 bases, the J end by 11 bases, with 22 bases between. The CDR3 DNA follows: TGTGCCAGCAGCAAGGATGGGTGTGTAATGAATAAACTGTTTTTT. As protein: CASSKDGCVMNKLFF.

This clone was detected a few times. Possible read error: a much larger clone is one base away. The rearrangement joins TRBV29-1 to TRBJ2-7; possibly TRBD1 or TRBD2 for D (5 bases each). The CDR3 has 13 amino acids. Deletions cut 6 bases from V and 1 base from J, with 13 bases between. The germline V gene encodes CDR1 SQVTM and CDR2 ANQGSEA. CDR3 sequence reads: CSVRWGRSYEQYF. CDR3 in DNA: TGCAGCGTACGGTGGGGACGATCCTACGAGCAGTACTTC.

This clone was counted at least ten times. The V gene is TRBV13, the J gene TRBJ1-6; 7 bases agree with TRBD1. V was clipped by 8 bases and J by 9 bases; unmatched bases: 16. The CDR3 sequence is 16 residues long. Germline V lookup: CDR1 PRHDT, CDR2 FYEKMQ (reference sequence). CDR3 residues: CASRRQGSGYGSPLHF. The CDR3 DNA reads as TGTGCCAGCCGACGACAGGGTTCGGGGTATGGTTCACCCCTCCACTTT.

This clone was detected ten times or more. V usage is TRBV29-1 and J usage is TRBJ1-3; weak D call: TRBD1 (5 bases). Germline CDR1 reads SQVTM; CDR2 reads ANQGSEA. The CDR3 has 14 amino acids. V lost 2 bases and J 0 bases, leaving 8 bases between the germline ends. The CDR3 here is CSVELRGSGNTIYF. Written as DNA, the CDR3 is TGCAGCGTTGAACTAAGGGGCTCTGGAAACACCATATATTTT.

This clone was seen repeatedly, ten times or more. This chain connects TRBV28 to TRBJ1-1; 7 nucleotides match TRBD1. The CDR3 spans 15 residues. Germline V gene sequence: CDR1 MDHEN, CDR2 SYDVKM. Trimming cost V 2 bases and J 3 bases; bases outside gene matches: 6. CDR3 region: CASSLGARGDTEAFF. The CDR3 nucleotides are TGTGCCAGCAGTTTAGGGGCCAGGGGGGACACTGAAGCTTTCTTT.

The rearrangement uses TRBV5-1 and TRBJ2-1; 7 positions agree with TRBD1. The V and J ends lost 4 bases and 8 bases, in that order; junction bases with no gene match: 18. CDR1 SGHRS and CDR2 YFSETQ come from the germline V gene. The CDR3 spans 17 residues. The CDR3 DNA reads as TGCGCCAGCAGCCCTACAGGGGTCCTTACAATATATTATGAGCAGTTCTTC. This sequence encodes CASSPTGVLTIYYEQFF.

The J gene is TRBJ1-2, the V gene TRBV28; D is uncertain. The CDR3 has 12 residues. From germline, CDR1 is MDHEN and CDR2 SYDVKM. The ends were cut back, 6 bases at V and 10 bases at J, with 15 bases in the middle. In DNA form, the CDR3 reads TGTGCCAGCAGCTCCCTCATCTGGGCCTACACCTTC. Translation gives CASSSLIWAYTF.

In the case of this clone: Other nucleotide sequences in the sample specify the same CDR3. J is TRBJ2-5 and V is TRBV9, with D unclear. Germline V gene lookup returns CDR1 SGDLS and CDR2 YYNGEE. The CDR3 consists of 16 residues. V gave up 1 base and J gave up 2 bases, with 15 bases separating them. CDR3: CASSVSPQAIQETQYF. The CDR3 region has the DNA TGTGCCAGCAGCGTATCCCCCCAGGCCATACAAGAGACCCAGTACTTC.

This clone was seen at least ten times. The rearrangement links TRBV30 to TRBJ2-5; no reliable D call. CDR1 is GTSNPN, CDR2 SVGIG, per germline (reference sequence). V lost 4 bases, J lost 5 bases, and 8 bases lay in between. CDR3 length: 11 amino acids. The CDR3 region has the DNA TGTGCCTGGAATGAGGTGGAGACCCAGTACTTC. Its translation is CAWNEVETQYF.

This clone was seen repeatedly, ten times or more. The sample holds other DNA sequences that translate to the same CDR3. The V gene is TRBV9, the J gene TRBJ2-3, with 7 bases aligning to TRBD2. The germline gives CDR1 SGDLS, CDR2 YYNGEE. With V trimmed by 0 bases and J by 4 bases, 2 bases remained unmatched. This CDR3 spans 14 amino acids. The CDR3 bases are TGTGCCAGCAGCGTAGGGGGGGGGTCAGATACGCAGTATTTT. As protein: CASSVGGGSDTQYF.

This clone has ten or more counts. The CDR3 DNA is TGCGCCAGCAGCTTAACAGGGGGCCGGGATACGCAGTATTTT. Protein sequence: CASSLTGGRDTQYF. The V gene is TRBV5-1, the J gene TRBJ2-3, with 9 bases fitting TRBD1. The CDR3 runs to 14 residues. V dropped 2 bases and J dropped 6; count of bases not matched to a gene: 4. CDR1 and CDR2 from the germline V gene are SGHRS and YFSETQ.

This clone was detected many times. V and J are TRBV7-2 and TRBJ2-3; 8 bases line up with TRBD1. This CDR3 contains 15 residues. V gave up 4 bases and J gave up 0 bases; unmatched junction bases: 3. The V gene's germline CDR1 is SGHTA and CDR2 FQGNSA. CDR3 nucleotide sequence: TGTGCCAGCAGCTACCGGACAGGGAGCACAGATACGCAGTATTTT. Amino acids: CASSYRTGSTDTQYF.

Ten or more counts support this clone. The chain combines TRBV30 with TRBJ1-4; 10 nucleotides align to TRBD1. Germline CDR1 GTSNPN, CDR2 SVGIG (reference sequence). The CDR3 length is 14 residues. V was pared by 2 bases and J by 6 bases, with 3 bases of the junction left unmatched. Here the CDR3 DNA reads TGTGCCTGGAGTTCGACAGGGGGCCATGAAAAACTGTTTTTT. Translation gives CAWSSTGGHEKLFF.

This clone was seen repeatedly, ten times or more. The chain carries TRBV5-6 and TRBJ1-2; possible D gene TRBD1, 6 bases. The germline V and J ends were trimmed by 4 bases and 0 bases, with 13 bases remaining between them. The germline V gene has CDR1 SGHDT and CDR2 YYEEEE. The CDR3 runs to 15 residues. The CDR3 here is CASSEQGGTNYGYTF. In nucleotides, the CDR3 is TGTGCCAGCAGCGAACAGGGAGGCACTAACTATGGCTACACCTTC.

This clone was counted many times. The chain employs TRBV21-1 and TRBJ2-3; the DNA was not used to check the table's D call, TRBD1. TRBV21-1 is a pseudogene. CDR3 size: 19 residues. In DNA form, the CDR3 reads TGTGCCAGCAGCGAGTCCCCTTTCCTAGCGACCCATAGCACAGATACGCAGTATTTT. Its protein is CASSESPFLATHSTDTQYF.

This clone was observed many times. This sequence joins TRBV7-2 and TRBJ1-2, with 12 positions matching TRBD1. Germline V CDR1 and CDR2: SGHTA, FQGNSA. The CDR3 is made up of 17 amino acids. V gave up 6 bases and J gave up 4 bases; unmatched junction bases: 12. DNA of the CDR3: TGTGCCAGCAGGCCGACGGGACAGGGGGCGTTTGCCTATGGCTACACCTTC. Its translation: CASRPTGQGAFAYGYTF.

There are many counts of this clone. The chain uses TRBV25-1 and TRBJ1-1; 12 bases match TRBD1. Germline CDR1 reads MGHDK; CDR2 reads SYGVNS. Unmatched junction bases numbered 6, after V lost 6 bases and J lost 1 base. The CDR3 contains 16 residues. CDR3 region: CASSDPGQGANTEAFF. CDR3 sequence (DNA): TGTGCCAGCAGCGATCCGGGACAGGGGGCGAACACTGAAGCTTTCTTT.

This clone was recorded at least ten times. The genes are TRBV20-1 and TRBJ2-2, with 9 bases fitting TRBD1. V was clipped by 5 bases and J by 5 bases; unmatched bases: 9. This CDR3 spans 15 amino acids. From germline, CDR1 is DFQATT and CDR2 SNEGSKA (reference sequence). In DNA, the CDR3 is TGCAGTGCTGACTCCGGGACAGGGTGGACCGGGGAGCTGTTTTTT. It translates to CSADSGTGWTGELFF.